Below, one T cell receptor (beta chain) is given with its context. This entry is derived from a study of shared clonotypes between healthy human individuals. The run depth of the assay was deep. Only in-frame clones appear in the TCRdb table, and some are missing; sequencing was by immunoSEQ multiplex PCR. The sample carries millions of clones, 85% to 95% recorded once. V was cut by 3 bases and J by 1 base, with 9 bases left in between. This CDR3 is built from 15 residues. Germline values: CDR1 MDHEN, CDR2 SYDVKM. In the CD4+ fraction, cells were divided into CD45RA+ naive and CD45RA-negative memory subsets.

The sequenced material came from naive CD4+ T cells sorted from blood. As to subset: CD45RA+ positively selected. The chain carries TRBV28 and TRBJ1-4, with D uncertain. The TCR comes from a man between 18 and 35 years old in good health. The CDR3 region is CASSLEQITNEKLFF. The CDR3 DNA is TGTGCCAGCAGTTTGGAACAGATAACTAATGAAAAACTGTTTTTT.